The rows below give T cell receptor beta chains drawn from one sample of a study of PD-1 blockade in classical Hodgkin lymphoma. Sequenced by immunoSEQ multiplex PCR; TCRdb stores in-frame clones only, minus some. The data hold roughly 55,000 clones, with roughly 80% observed a single time. Specimen: peripheral blood mononuclear cells (PBMCs), collected at baseline. Receptors originate from a human donor with classical Hodgkin lymphoma. The CDR3 runs from the conserved cysteine through the conserved F or W. Fields, in order: D gene, clone size, V gene, J gene, CDR3 DNA, CDR3 protein. A D gene is named only where the DNA matches it firmly. Clone size is not always given. Where it is, it says once, few, many or a class for expanded clones.

NA	NA	TRBV7-2	TRBJ2-7	TGTGCCAGCAGCTTGTACCTGGATGTCGAGCAGTACTTC	CASSLYLDVEQYF
NA	NA	TRBV7-2	TRBJ2-2	TGTGCCAGCAGCTTTCGCGGGTATTCCACCGGGGAGCTGTTTTTT	CASSFRGYSTGELFF
NA	once	TRBV5-1	TRBJ2-1	TGCGCCAGCAGCTTGGTTGGGGGAGCGCTTAACAATGAGCAGTTCTTC	CASSLVGGALNNEQFF
NA	NA	TRBV11-2	TRBJ2-3	TGTGCCAGCAGCGGGTGGAGTGGGGCAGATACGCAGTATTTT	CASSGWSGADTQYF
NA	NA	TRBV11-3	TRBJ1-1	TGTGCCAGCAGCCCCGCGGGCATAATGAACACTGAAGCTTTCTTT	CASSPAGIMNTEAFF
TRBD1	NA	TRBV19	TRBJ2-7	TGTGCCACTACGGACAGGACCTACGAGCAGTACTTC	CATTDRTYEQYF
NA	NA	TRBV5-8	TRBJ1-1	TGTGCCAGCAGCTTGCTGAACACTGAAGCTTTCTTT	CASSLLNTEAFF
TRBD2	NA	TRBV2	TRBJ2-7	TGTGCCAGCAGTGTAAGGACTAGCGGGTACGAGCAGTACTTC	CASSVRTSGYEQYF
NA	NA	TRBV7-2	TRBJ2-5	TGTGCCAGCAGCTTAAGGGCAGAGACCCAGTACTTC	CASSLRAETQYF
NA	NA	TRBV11-2	TRBJ2-1	TGTGCCAGCAGCGAAAACAATGAGCAGTTCTTC	CASSENNEQFF
TRBD1	NA	TRBV7-3	TRBJ2-7	TGTGCCAGCAGCACGCAACAGGGGTCCGAGCAGTACTTC	CASSTQQGSEQYF
NA	NA	TRBV29-1	TRBJ2-1	TGCAGCGTAGGTAGGGAACCCACCTATCCCTTTAACAATGAGCAGTTCTTC	CSVGREPTYPFNNEQFF
NA	NA	TRBV11-2	TRBJ1-2	TGTGCCAGCAGCTTAGATCAAAGGGTCGGCTACACCTTC	CASSLDQRVGYTF
NA	NA	TRBV27	TRBJ2-1	TGTGCCAGCACCATAGGGGGGCCGTACAATGAGCAGTTCTTC	CASTIGGPYNEQFF
NA	NA	TRBV7-9	TRBJ1-2	TGTGCCAGCAGTAAGGGGGAGTACTACACCTTC	CASSKGEYYTF
TRBD1	once	TRBV11-3	TRBJ1-1	TGTGCCAGCAGCCGAACCGGGACAGGGCTTCTCAGCTTGTACACTGAAGCTTTCTTT	CASSRTGTGLLSLYTEAFF
NA	many	TRBV29-1	TRBJ1-1	TGCAGCGTTTCGGGGGGAGCTTTCTTT	CSVSGGAFF
NA	NA	TRBV4-1	TRBJ2-1	TGCGCCAGCAGCCATGGGGGGTTAACCTACAATGAGCAGTTCTTC	CASSHGGLTYNEQFF
TRBD1	NA	TRBV18	TRBJ2-3	TGTGCCAGCTCACGAACGGGATCCGACAGGGGCACAGATACGCAGTATTTT	CASSRTGSDRGTDTQYF
TRBD1	NA	TRBV2	TRBJ1-1	TGTGCCAGCAGCCTATTCGGACAGGGGAACACTGAAGCTTTCTTT	CASSLFGQGNTEAFF